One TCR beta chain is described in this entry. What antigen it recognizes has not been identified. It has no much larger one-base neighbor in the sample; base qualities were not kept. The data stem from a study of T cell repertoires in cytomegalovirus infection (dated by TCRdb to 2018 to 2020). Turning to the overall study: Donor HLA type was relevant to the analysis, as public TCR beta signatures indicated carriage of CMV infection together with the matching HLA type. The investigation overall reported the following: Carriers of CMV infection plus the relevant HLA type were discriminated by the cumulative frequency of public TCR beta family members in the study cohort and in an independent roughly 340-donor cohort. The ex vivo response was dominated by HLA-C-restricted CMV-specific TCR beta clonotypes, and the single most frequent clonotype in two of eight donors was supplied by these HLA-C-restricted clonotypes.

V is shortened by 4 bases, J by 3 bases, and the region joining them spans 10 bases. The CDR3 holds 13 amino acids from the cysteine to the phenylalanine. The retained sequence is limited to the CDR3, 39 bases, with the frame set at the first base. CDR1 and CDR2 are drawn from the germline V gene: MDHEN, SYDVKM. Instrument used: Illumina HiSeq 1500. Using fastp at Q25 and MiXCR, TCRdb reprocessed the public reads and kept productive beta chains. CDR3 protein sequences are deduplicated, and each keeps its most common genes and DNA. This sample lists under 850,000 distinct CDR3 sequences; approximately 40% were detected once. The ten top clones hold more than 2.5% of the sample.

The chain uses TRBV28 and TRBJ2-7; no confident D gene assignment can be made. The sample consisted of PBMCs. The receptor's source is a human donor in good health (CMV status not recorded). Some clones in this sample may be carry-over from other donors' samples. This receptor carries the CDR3 CASSYGWGYEQYF. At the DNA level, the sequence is TGTGCCAGCAGTTACGGGTGGGGCTACGAGCAGTACTTC. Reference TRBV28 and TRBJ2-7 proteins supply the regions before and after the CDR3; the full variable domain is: DVKVTQSSRYLVKRTGEKVFLECVQDMDHENMFWYRQDPGLGLRLIYFSYDVKMKEKGDIPEGYSVSREKKERFSLILESASTNQTSMYLCASSYGWGYEQYFGPGTRLTVT.